These 18 T cell receptor beta chains came from one sample sequenced in a study of shared clonotypes between healthy human individuals. Produced via immunoSEQ multiplex PCR; TCRdb's table is partial and in-frame only. The profile shows a few million clones, approximately 93% of them singletons. The specimen was naive CD4+ T cells from PBMCs. The subset was: CD45RA+ positively selected. These receptor sequences come from a man younger than 35 in good health. Some clones in this sample may be carry-over from other donors' samples.

The chain links TRBV5-1 to TRBJ2-2; a possible D gene is TRBD2 (6 bases). V was trimmed by 2 bases and J by 7 bases, leaving 12 bases between them. The CDR3 extends over 14 amino acids. The V gene's germline CDR1 is SGHRS and CDR2 YFSETQ. Written as DNA, the CDR3 is TGCGCCAGCAGCTTCTCCGGGGGAGGCGGGGAGCTGTTTTTT. Encoded protein: CASSFSGGGGELFF.

The chain has TRBV27 and TRBJ1-2; 8 nucleotides line up with TRBD1. The CDR3 has 19 residues. V dropped 6 bases and J dropped 4; count of bases not matched to a gene: 22. Germline CDR1 is MNHEY and CDR2 is SMNVEV (reference sequence). The CDR3 here is CASRPTGTGPEAAPYGYTF. The DNA of the CDR3 is TGTGCCAGCAGACCAACCGGGACAGGACCCGAAGCCGCCCCCTATGGCTACACCTTC.

V gene TRBV19 combines with J gene TRBJ1-4; 7 bases match TRBD1. Germline CDR1 reads LNHDA; CDR2 reads SQIVND (reference sequence). The CDR3 totals 19 residues. The ends lost 4 bases at V and 0 bases at J; junction bases unmatched: 14. The CDR3 DNA is TGTGCCAGTAGTAGGGGACAGCTTCCTCCTTTTACAACTAATGAAAAACTGTTTTTT. Residues: CASSRGQLPPFTTNEKLFF.

This chain joins TRBV5-1 and TRBJ1-2, with TRBD1 as a possible D gene (5 bases). V was pared by 0 bases and J by 2 bases, with 14 bases between. The CDR3 runs to 16 residues. CDR1 is SGHRS and CDR2 is YFSETQ in the germline V gene. The CDR3 DNA sequence: TGCGCCAGCAGCTTGGTTAGCACGACAGAAAACTATGGCTACACCTTC. This translates into CASSLVSTTENYGYTF.

V is TRBV19 and J is TRBJ1-5; D remains ambiguous. Looked up from germline, CDR1 is LNHDA and CDR2 is SQIVND (reference sequence). The CDR3 length is 15 residues. Trimming cost V 5 bases and J 4 bases, with 15 bases left between them. CDR3 nucleotides: TGTGCCAGTAGTTTTCGCCTGGGTCTGAATCAGCCCCAGCATTTT. As protein: CASSFRLGLNQPQHF. The entire variable domain, with the rest obtained from reference TRBV19 and TRBJ1-5, is as follows: DGGITQSPKYLFRKEGQNVTLSCEQNLNHDAMYWYRQDPGQGLRLIYYSQIVNDFQKGDIAEGYSVSREKKESFPLTVTSAQKNPTAFYLCASSFRLGLNQPQHFGDGTRLSIL.

CDR3 sequence (DNA): TGTGCCACCAGCAGAGGGGGATCGGTCACCTACGAGCAGTACTTC. Its protein product is CATSRGGSVTYEQYF. The V and J genes are TRBV15 and TRBJ2-7, with D unresolved. Germline CDR1 LNHNV, CDR2 YYDKDF (reference sequence). CDR3 length: 15 amino acids. Between the trimmed V and J ends, which lost 1 base and 2 bases, there was a span of 12 bases.

V is TRBV7-3 and J is TRBJ2-1, with 7 bases that match TRBD1. V gave up 2 bases and J gave up 8 bases; unmatched junction bases: 15. The germline V gene encodes CDR1 SGHTA and CDR2 FQGTGA. The CDR3 covers 17 residues. CDR3: CASSLVGGAVGDHEQFF. The CDR3 DNA sequence: TGTGCCAGCAGCTTAGTAGGGGGCGCGGTAGGTGATCATGAGCAGTTCTTC.

V usage is TRBV6-6 and J usage is TRBJ2-3; 7 bases fit TRBD2. V dropped 8 bases and J dropped 5; count of bases not matched to a gene: 4. CDR1 and CDR2 from the germline V gene are MNHNY and SVGAGI (reference sequence). The CDR3 loop spans 12 amino acids. This CDR3 reads CASGGSRDTQYF. CDR3 sequence (DNA): TGTGCCAGCGGCGGGAGCCGAGATACGCAGTATTTT.

V gene TRBV27 combines with J gene TRBJ2-1; 11 positions agree with TRBD1. The CDR3 sequence is 16 residues long. Germline CDR1 MNHEY, CDR2 SMNVEV (reference sequence). V shed 0 bases, J shed 3 bases, and the junction held 1 base outside the gene matches. The CDR3 region is CASSLSGTGGYNEQFF. In DNA form, the CDR3 reads TGTGCCAGCAGTTTATCTGGGACAGGGGGCTACAATGAGCAGTTCTTC.

Note on this clone: The identical CDR3 is also encoded by other nucleotide sequences in the sample. V gene TRBV7-2 combines with J gene TRBJ1-1, with 9 bases matching TRBD1. Germline values: CDR1 SGHTA, CDR2 FQGNSA. V dropped 4 bases and J dropped 1; count of bases not matched to a gene: 1. This CDR3 is 14 amino acids long. In DNA form, the CDR3 reads TGTGCCAGCAGCTGGGGACAGGGGAACACTGAAGCTTTCTTT. This gives the protein CASSWGQGNTEAFF.

This chain joins TRBV28 and TRBJ1-6; a possible D gene is TRBD1 (5 bases). Germline V CDR1 and CDR2: MDHEN, SYDVKM. CDR3 length: 15 residues. The germline V and J ends were trimmed by 5 bases and 10 bases, with 18 bases remaining between them. In DNA form, the CDR3 reads TGTGCCAGCAGTACCCTTTGGGAGGGGCTCTCACCCCTCCACTTT. Residues: CASSTLWEGLSPLHF. Variable domain in full (rest from reference TRBV28 and TRBJ1-6): DVKVTQSSRYLVKRTGEKVFLECVQDMDHENMFWYRQDPGLGLRLIYFSYDVKMKEKGDIPEGYSVSREKKERFSLILESASTNQTSMYLCASSTLWEGLSPLHFGNGTRLTVT.

The chain has TRBV5-1 and TRBJ2-2; 7 nucleotides agree with TRBD2. J gave up 7 bases and V 4 bases, and 10 bases lay outside the gene matches. Germline V gives CDR1 SGHRS, CDR2 YFSETQ. This CDR3 is built from 15 residues. CDR3 region: CASSPDPGGIGELFF. The CDR3, as DNA: TGCGCCAGCAGCCCTGACCCGGGGGGAATCGGGGAGCTGTTTTTT. Looking up the rest from reference TRBV5-1 and TRBJ2-2 gives the full variable domain: KAGVTQTPRYLIKTRGQQVTLSCSPISGHRSVSWYQQTPGQGLQFLFEYFSETQRNKGNFPGRFSGRQFSNSRSEMNVSTLELGDSALYLCASSPDPGGIGELFFGEGSRLTVL.

In the case of this clone: In the same sample, other DNA sequences code for this CDR3. This sequence joins TRBV9 and TRBJ2-7; a possible D gene is TRBD2 (5 bases). V lost 2 bases to trimming and J lost 5 bases, with 11 bases between them. The CDR3 sequence is 13 residues long. CDR1 and CDR2 from the germline V gene are SGDLS and YYNGEE. This CDR3 reads CASSVGVRDEQYF. CDR3 nucleotides: TGTGCCAGCAGCGTCGGCGTGAGGGACGAGCAGTACTTC.

V is TRBV7-2 and J is TRBJ2-1, with 12 bases identical to TRBD2. With V trimmed by 5 bases and J by 4 bases, 6 bases remained unmatched. CDR1 is SGHTA, CDR2 FQGNSA, per germline. The CDR3 has 16 amino acids. CDR3 in amino acids: CASSVRLAGEYNEQFF. The CDR3 DNA is TGTGCCAGCAGCGTCAGACTAGCGGGAGAGTACAATGAGCAGTTCTTC.

The chain carries TRBV18 and TRBJ1-2; D is unresolved. CDR3 length equals 15 residues. V lost 3 bases and J 0 bases, leaving 11 bases between the germline ends. CDR1 and CDR2 from the germline V gene are KGHSH and LQKENI. The CDR3 DNA is TGTGCCAGCTCACCTAGGTTCGACCCTAACTATGGCTACACCTTC. Amino acids: CASSPRFDPNYGYTF.

This sequence joins TRBV29-1 and TRBJ1-3, with a possible D match to TRBD1 (5 bases). Trimming pared 6 bases from V and 1 base from J, leaving 10 bases between. Germline lookup yields CDR1 SQVTM and CDR2 ANQGSEA. CDR3 length: 13 residues. The CDR3 DNA follows: TGCAGCGTGACGGGACGGTCTGGAAACACCATATATTTT. Translated, it gives CSVTGRSGNTIYF.

This sequence joins TRBV7-9 and TRBJ1-1; no clear D gene. The CDR3 has 13 amino acids. Per germline, CDR1 SEHNR and CDR2 FQNEAQ (reference sequence). The germline V and J ends were trimmed by 5 bases and 8 bases, with 15 bases remaining between them. CDR3 DNA: TGTGCCAGCAGCCACTCGGTACCCGGGGAAGCTTTCTTT. Translating it yields CASSHSVPGEAFF.

V usage is TRBV11-2 and J usage is TRBJ2-1, with D uncertain. The CDR3 is 15 residues long. The V end was cut by 5 bases, the J end by 4 bases, with 15 bases between. From germline, CDR1 is SGHAT and CDR2 FQNNGV. CDR3 loop: CASSPPGGEYNEQFF. CDR3 nucleotides: TGTGCCAGCAGCCCCCCAGGCGGAGAATACAATGAGCAGTTCTTC.